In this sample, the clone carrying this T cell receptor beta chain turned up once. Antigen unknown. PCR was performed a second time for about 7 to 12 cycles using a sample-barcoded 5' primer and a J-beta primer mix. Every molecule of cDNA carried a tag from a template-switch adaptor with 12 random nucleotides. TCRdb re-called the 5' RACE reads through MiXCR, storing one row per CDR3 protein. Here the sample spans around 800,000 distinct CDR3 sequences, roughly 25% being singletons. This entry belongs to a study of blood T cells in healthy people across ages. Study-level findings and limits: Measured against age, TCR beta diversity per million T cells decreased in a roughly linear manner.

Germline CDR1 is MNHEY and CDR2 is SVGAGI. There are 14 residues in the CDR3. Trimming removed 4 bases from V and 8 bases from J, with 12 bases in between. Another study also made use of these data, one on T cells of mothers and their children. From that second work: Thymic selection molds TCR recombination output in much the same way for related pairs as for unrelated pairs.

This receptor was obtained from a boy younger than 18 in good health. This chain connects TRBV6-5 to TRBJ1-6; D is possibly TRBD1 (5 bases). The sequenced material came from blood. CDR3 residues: CASSSGTSHSPLHF. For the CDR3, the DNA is TGTGCCAGCAGTTCCGGGACTTCGCATTCACCCCTCCACTTT.